Presented here are 17 T cell receptor beta chains from one specimen sequenced in a study of regulatory T cells in long-lasting Graves disease (dated by TCRdb to the early 2020s). This specimen's time point label, interpreted: newly diagnosed GD, antithyroid drugs for less than 3 months. RNA was extracted from PBMCs in TRIzol for both TCR sequencing and RNA sequencing. The library was produced with multiplex PCR. These reads were obtained on an Illumina HiSeq 4000. CDR3 regions were amplified by Arm-PCR with iRepertoire HTBI primers to construct TCR beta libraries. The public reads were reanalyzed by TCRdb: fastp trimming at Q25, MiXCR alignment, in-frame beta chains only. Merged by CDR3 protein, the rows form single entries marked with the most common genes and DNA. This sample comprises approximately 560,000 distinct CDR3 sequences, around 15% of them detected only once. About 12% of the sample belongs to the ten largest clones.

A further study also used this sample, focusing on T cells in Graves' hyperthyroidism and ophthalmopathy.

The source was peripheral blood mononuclear cells (PBMCs), collected at new diagnosis, from a patient treated with antithyroid drugs. The receptors here all came from a man between 18 and 35 years old with Graves disease. Donor details come from another sample of the same person, matched by shared clones.

This clonotype was counted ten times or more. This sequence joins TRBV12-3 or TRBV12-4 and TRBJ2-3; 9 bases align to TRBD2. After removal of 5 bases from V and 3 bases from J, the junction contained 3 bases not matched to a gene. This CDR3 contains 14 residues. The CDR3 DNA follows: TGTGCCAGCAGTCGGACTAGCGAAACAGATACGCAGTATTTT. It specifies CASSRTSETDTQYF.

In this sample, this clonotype turned up many times. V usage is TRBV20-1 and J usage is TRBJ2-3; D gene uncertain. Trimming removed 2 bases from V and 4 bases from J, with 10 bases in between. The CDR3 is 13 amino acids. Germline CDR1 is DFQATT and CDR2 is SNEGSKA (reference sequence). The DNA of the CDR3 is TGCAGTGCTAGAAGAGGTGGAGCAGATACGCAGTATTTT. Its translation: CSARRGGADTQYF.

This clonotype was recorded a few times. The chain combines TRBV5-1 with TRBJ1-6; the D is unclear. V was clipped by 2 bases and J by 4 bases, with 4 bases between them. CDR1 is SGHRS and CDR2 is YFSETQ in the germline V gene. There are 13 residues in the CDR3. The CDR3 region is CASSFDYNSPLHF. The CDR3 region has the DNA TGCGCCAGCAGCTTCGATTATAATTCACCCCTCCACTTT.

This clonotype was seen at least ten times. The chain couples TRBV27 to TRBJ2-7; D remains ambiguous. V was clipped by 3 bases and J by 2 bases, with 20 bases between them. The CDR3 length is 17 residues. Germline-derived CDR1 and CDR2 are MNHEY and SMNVEV (reference sequence). The CDR3 reads CASSFLPGPRGTYEQYF. CDR3 sequence (DNA): TGTGCCAGCAGTTTTCTCCCGGGTCCCCGTGGGACCTACGAGCAGTACTTC.

V gene TRBV6-6 combines with J gene TRBJ1-1; no definite D call. CDR1 and CDR2 (germline): MNHNY, SVGAGI (reference sequence). The CDR3 sequence is 15 residues long. Trimming stripped 0 bases from V and 3 bases from J, with 11 bases between. CDR3 bases: TGTGCCAGCAGTTACTCGGAGAGGGAGGACACTGAAGCTTTCTTT. Its protein is CASSYSEREDTEAFF.

The chain joins TRBV7-9 to TRBJ2-2; TRBD2 agrees at 7 bases. The ends lost 8 bases at V and 3 bases at J; junction bases unmatched: 6. The CDR3 is 14 amino acids. Per the germline V gene, CDR1 is SEHNR and CDR2 is FQNEAQ (reference sequence). CDR3 DNA sequence: TGTGCCAGCCGAACTAGCGTTTACACCGGGGAGCTGTTTTTT. As protein: CASRTSVYTGELFF.

This clonotype showed up just a few times. The V and J genes are TRBV27 and TRBJ2-7; the D is unclear. CDR3 length: 16 amino acids. V lost 0 bases, J lost 0 bases, and 12 bases lay in between. CDR1 is MNHEY, CDR2 SMNVEV, per germline (reference sequence). The DNA for the CDR3 is TGTGCCAGCAGTTTATCTCCCACCGGTCGCTCCTACGAGCAGTACTTC. Protein sequence: CASSLSPTGRSYEQYF.

This clonotype was counted only a few times. The chain employs TRBV4-1 and TRBJ2-7; 7 nucleotides match TRBD2. The CDR3 is 16 amino acids. Trimming cost V 2 bases and J 0 bases; bases outside gene matches: 7. Germline CDR1 is MGHRA and CDR2 is YSYEKL. The CDR3 loop is CASSQWEGLSSYEQYF. CDR3 sequence (DNA): TGCGCCAGCAGCCAATGGGAGGGGTTGAGCTCCTACGAGCAGTACTTC.

The chain carries TRBV11-2 and TRBJ2-7, with D maybe TRBD2 (6 bases). CDR1 and CDR2 from the germline V gene are SGHAT and FQNNGV. Deletions cut 1 base from V and 3 bases from J, with 10 bases between. The CDR3 totals 14 residues. Written as DNA, the CDR3 is TGTGCCAGCAGCTTAGGTGTGGGGGGCTACGAGCAGTACTTC. Its protein product is CASSLGVGGYEQYF.

The sample holds many counts of this clonotype. The V gene is TRBV7-9, the J gene TRBJ1-1, with D maybe TRBD1 (6 bases). Trimming cost V 5 bases and J 1 base, with 14 bases left between them. The CDR3 is 15 residues long. Looked up from germline, CDR1 is SEHNR and CDR2 is FQNEAQ (reference sequence). In DNA form, the CDR3 reads TGTGCCAGCAGCCCTCGACAGGTTTCGAACACTGAAGCTTTCTTT. Its protein is CASSPRQVSNTEAFF.

This clonotype was observed at least ten times. Compared with germline, one end of the junction differs, possibly owing to a read error. The chain links TRBV5-1 to TRBJ2-1; 8 bases map to TRBD1. CDR3 length: 15 amino acids. Per germline, CDR1 SGHRS and CDR2 YFSETQ. The CDR3 bases are TGCGCCAGCCGCTTCGGACAGGGTACCTACAATGAGCAGTTCTTC. Protein: CASRFGQGTYNEQFF.

This clonotype showed up just once. V and J are TRBV3-1 and TRBJ2-7; the match to TRBD2 covers 8 bases. This CDR3 spans 14 amino acids. V lost 2 bases and J lost 8; bases outside the gene matches: 8. From germline, CDR1 is LGHDT and CDR2 YNNKEL (reference sequence). CDR3 in amino acids: CASSQSPAGVKQYF. For the CDR3, the DNA is TGTGCCAGCAGCCAATCCCCAGCGGGAGTTAAGCAGTACTTC.

The sample holds a few counts of this clonotype. The genes are TRBV28 and TRBJ2-1; either TRBD1 or TRBD2 may fit D (6 bases each). This CDR3 has 16 amino acids. Germline CDR1 MDHEN, CDR2 SYDVKM. The V gene lost 5 bases and the J gene lost 9 bases, with 23 bases spanning the gap. CDR3 in amino acids: CASSSSVDGGGIEQFF. CDR3 DNA: TGTGCCAGCAGTAGTTCAGTGGACGGAGGGGGAATTGAGCAGTTCTTC.

The sample holds many counts of this clonotype. The chain employs TRBV6-1 and TRBJ1-6, with TRBD1 matching over 7 bases. The CDR3 length is 14 residues. Germline V gives CDR1 MNHNS, CDR2 SASEGT. Trimming took 7 bases from V and 6 from J; bases not matched to a gene: 6. This chain's CDR3 is CASTMTGLNSPLHF. CDR3 sequence (DNA): TGTGCCAGCACCATGACAGGGCTTAATTCACCCCTCCACTTT.

This clonotype was seen a few times. The chain links TRBV29-1 to TRBJ1-1; TRBD1 matches at 7 bases. The CDR3 length is 13 residues. In germline, CDR1 is SQVTM, CDR2 ANQGSEA. Germline trimming cut 7 bases from V and 3 bases from J; bases unmatched to any gene: 8. The CDR3 is CSGRGHRHTEAFF. Here the CDR3 DNA reads TGCAGCGGGAGGGGGCATCGGCACACTGAAGCTTTCTTT.

This clonotype was seen many times. This chain links TRBV9 with TRBJ2-7, with D unresolved. V gave up 0 bases and J gave up 6 bases, with 10 bases separating them. Germline CDR1 reads SGDLS; CDR2 reads YYNGEE. The CDR3 extends over 13 amino acids. DNA of the CDR3: TGTGCCAGCAGCGTAGCACCCGTCTCCGAGCAGTACTTC. Protein: CASSVAPVSEQYF.

This clonotype was detected a few times. The chain employs TRBV27 and TRBJ2-1, with D possibly TRBD1 on 5 matching bases. This CDR3 spans 15 amino acids. V lost 5 bases, J lost 3 bases, and 14 bases lay in between. CDR1 is MNHEY and CDR2 is SMNVEV in the germline V gene (reference sequence). CDR3 loop: CASSLREGDYNEQFF. As DNA, the CDR3 is TGTGCCAGCAGTCTCAGGGAAGGGGACTACAATGAGCAGTTCTTC.